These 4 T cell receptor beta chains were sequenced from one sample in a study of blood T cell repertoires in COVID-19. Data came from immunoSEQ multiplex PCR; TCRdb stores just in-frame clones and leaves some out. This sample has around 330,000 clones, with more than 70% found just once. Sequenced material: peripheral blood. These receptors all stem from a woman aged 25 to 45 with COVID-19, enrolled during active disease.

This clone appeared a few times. CDR3 DNA sequence: TGTGCCAGCAGCTTAGGACAGGGGAACGCCCAGCATTTT. Translated: CASSLGQGNAQHF. The rearrangement joins TRBV11-3 to TRBJ1-5, with 8 bases identical to TRBD1. After removal of 1 base from V and 11 bases from J, the junction contained 4 bases not matched to a gene. Germline CDR1 is SGHNT and CDR2 is YENEEA. This CDR3 is built from 13 residues.

Written as DNA, the CDR3 is TGCGCCAGCAGCACAGGACAGATCTCTAACTATGGCTACACCTTC. It is translated as CASSTGQISNYGYTF. The rearrangement links TRBV5-1 to TRBJ1-2, with D possibly matching TRBD1 (6 bases). The CDR3 is made up of 15 amino acids. Between the trimmed V and J ends, which lost 4 bases and 0 bases, there was a span of 13 bases. The germline CDR1 and CDR2 sequences are SGHRS and YFSETQ.

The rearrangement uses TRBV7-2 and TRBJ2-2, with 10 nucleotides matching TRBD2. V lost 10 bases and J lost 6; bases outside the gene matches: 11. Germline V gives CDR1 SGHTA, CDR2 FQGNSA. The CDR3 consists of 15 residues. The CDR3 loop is CATRPSGGPPGELFF. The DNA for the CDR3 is TGTGCCACCAGACCTAGCGGGGGTCCGCCCGGGGAGCTGTTTTTT.

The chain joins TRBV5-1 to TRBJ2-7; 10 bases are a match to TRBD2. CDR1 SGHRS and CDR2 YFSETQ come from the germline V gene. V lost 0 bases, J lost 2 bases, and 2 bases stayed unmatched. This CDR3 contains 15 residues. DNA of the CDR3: TGCGCCAGCAGCTTGGCTAGCGGGGGTCCCTACGAGCAGTACGTC. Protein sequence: CASSLASGGPYEQYV.